This T cell receptor beta chain emerged from a study of blood T cell repertoires in COVID-19. Study in general: Samples of COVID-19 (acute and convalescent) were obtained from the United States, Italy and Spain. PBMCs, B-cell-depleted T cells, or T cells were the source of the cDNA or gDNA that made up the material.

Original handling: Counts of nucleated cells, estimated from reference gene primer amplification, were obtained. Sequenced by immunoSEQ multiplex PCR; TCRdb stores in-frame clones only, minus some. The DNA gave D and trimming, while V, J and clone size come from that table. Seen here are about 140,000 clones, about 86% observed once, and the top ten hold 7% to 10%. The CDR3 has 13 residues. Germline V CDR1 and CDR2: SGHRS, YFSETQ. Trimming at V came to 4 bases and at J to 6 bases, leaving 3 bases not matched to a gene. The source is a human donor in a cohort sampled during active COVID-19. The sequenced sample consisted of peripheral blood. This chain joins TRBV5-1 and TRBJ2-1, with TRBD1 matching 8 bases. DNA of the CDR3: TGCGCCAGCAGCGGGGGACAGGTCAATGAGCAGTTCTTC. Translating gives CASSGGQVNEQFF.